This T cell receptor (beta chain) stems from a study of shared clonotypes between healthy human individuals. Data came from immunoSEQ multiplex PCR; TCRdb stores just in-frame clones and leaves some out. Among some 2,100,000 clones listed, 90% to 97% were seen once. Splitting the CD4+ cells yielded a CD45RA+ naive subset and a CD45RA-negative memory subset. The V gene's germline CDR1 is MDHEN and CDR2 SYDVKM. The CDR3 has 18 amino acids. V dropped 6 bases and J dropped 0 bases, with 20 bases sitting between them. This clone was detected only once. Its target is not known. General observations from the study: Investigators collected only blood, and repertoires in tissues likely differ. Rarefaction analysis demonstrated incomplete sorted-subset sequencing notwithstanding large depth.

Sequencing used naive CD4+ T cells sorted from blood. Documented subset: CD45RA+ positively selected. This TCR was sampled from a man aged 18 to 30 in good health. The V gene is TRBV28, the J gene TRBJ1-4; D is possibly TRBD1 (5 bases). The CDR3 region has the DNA TGTGCCAGCAGGCCGACGGGACCGTGGACGGCAACTAATGAAAAACTGTTTTTT. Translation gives CASRPTGPWTATNEKLFF.